This T cell receptor (beta chain) was retrieved from a study of T cell clonality in common variable immunodeficiency. The data were produced by immunoSEQ multiplex PCR, yet TCRdb's version contains in-frame clones alone and is incomplete. The sample shows over 25,000 clones, no singletons; the ten largest hold 25% to 30%. This clone was picked up many times. No antigen is known for it. The CDR3 end lies 3 residues beyond the end of the read and is filled in from the germline J gene. CVID subjects were some 15 female and just under 30 male, aged roughly 8 to 64. Caucasian heritage predominated among both patients and controls. Donors gave roughly 4.5 to 9 ml heparinized peripheral whole blood. Study-wide results and caveats: Fewer deletions and N-nucleotide insertions were reportedly seen in common variable immunodeficiency TCR beta sequences.

V was pared by 4 bases and J by 0 bases, with 6 bases of the junction left unmatched. The CDR3 loop spans 16 amino acids. Germline loops: CDR1 LNHDA, CDR2 SQIVND (reference sequence). The chain links TRBV19 to TRBJ2-3; 8 bases align to TRBD2. Material for sequencing was peripheral blood mononuclear cells. The TCR sequence derives from a human donor with common variable immunodeficiency. Partial CDR3 DNA: TGTGCCAGTAGTACCGGGACTAGGGGGAGCACAGATACG. This codes for CASSTGTRGSTDT. The complete CDR3 reads CASSTGTRGSTDTQYF.